The clone carrying this T cell receptor beta chain has more than one count but fewer than ten. As yet, its antigen is unknown. Scientists made TCR beta libraries using quantitative 5'-RACE with molecular barcodes. MiXCR, applied by TCRdb to the 5' RACE reads, yields one record per CDR3 protein. The sample records 220,000 or so distinct CDR3 sequences, 15% to 20% being singletons. The sample is drawn from a study of CD8 T cells in ankylosing spondylitis. Regarding the study as a whole: Among TCR beta sequences, a motif of under ten highly homologous variants appeared characteristic of ankylosing spondylitis blood. Reportedly, significant enrichment of disease-linked clones occurred in matched ankylosing spondylitis synovial fluid. CD8+ disease-linked clones were present at relatively low frequencies in blood. Prior work had noted some motif variants in reactive arthritis blood and synovial fluid.

V was trimmed by 4 bases and J by 8 bases, leaving 18 bases between them. The CDR3 has 15 residues. Per the germline V gene, CDR1 is SGHTA and CDR2 is FQGNSA. The TCR sequence derives from a male donor with ankylosing spondylitis. Sequenced material: blood, either unsorted or a sorted T cell fraction (not recorded which). The chain combines TRBV7-2 with TRBJ2-4; maybe TRBD1 (5 bases). The CDR3 loop is CASSSTQTDRDIQYF. CDR3 bases: TGTGCCAGCAGCTCCACCCAGACAGACCGGGACATTCAGTACTTC.